This TCR beta chain was observed in a study of early T cells in non-severe SARS-CoV-2 infection. Using its own MiXCR run on the 5' RACE reads, TCRdb lists one record per CDR3 protein. The sample lists tens of thousands of distinct CDR3 sequences, 9.5% to 13% seen once, with roughly 3% in the top ten. V dropped 6 bases and J dropped 1 base, with 12 bases sitting between them. The CDR3 spans 14 residues. The germline V gene encodes CDR1 MNHEY and CDR2 SVGAGI. This receptor was taken from an adult who was a healthcare worker with PCR-confirmed SARS-CoV-2 infection or an uninfected control (not recorded which). The material sequenced was whole blood. V is TRBV6-5 and J is TRBJ1-2; maybe TRBD1 (6 bases). The CDR3 loop reads CASRTTDSNYGYTF. The DNA of the CDR3 is TGTGCCAGCAGAACAACGGACAGTAACTATGGCTACACCTTC.